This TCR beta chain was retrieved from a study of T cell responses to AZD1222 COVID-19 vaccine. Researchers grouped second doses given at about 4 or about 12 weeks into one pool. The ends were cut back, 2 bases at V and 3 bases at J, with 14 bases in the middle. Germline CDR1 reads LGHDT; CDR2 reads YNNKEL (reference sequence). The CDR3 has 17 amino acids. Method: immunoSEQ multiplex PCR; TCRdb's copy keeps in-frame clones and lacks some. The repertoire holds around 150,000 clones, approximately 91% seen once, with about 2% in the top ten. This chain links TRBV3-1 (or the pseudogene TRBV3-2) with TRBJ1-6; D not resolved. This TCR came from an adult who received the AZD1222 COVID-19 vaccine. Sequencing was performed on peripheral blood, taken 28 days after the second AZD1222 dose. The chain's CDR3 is CASSQFGGSNYNSPLHF. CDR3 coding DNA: TGTGCCAGCAGCCAATTCGGAGGGTCTAACTATAATTCACCCCTCCACTTT.